Listed here are 27 T cell receptor beta chains from one sample, sequenced in a study of T cell responses to AZD1222 COVID-19 vaccine. This table comes from immunoSEQ multiplex PCR, and its TCRdb copy is limited to in-frame clones, with some not included. The table has 250,000 to 300,000 clones, approximately 94% seen once; the top ten hold around 0.58%. The material was peripheral blood, obtained 28 days after the second AZD1222 dose. These receptor sequences come from an adult who received the AZD1222 COVID-19 vaccine.

The V and J genes are TRBV3-1 (or the pseudogene TRBV3-2) and TRBJ1-2, with D perhaps TRBD1 (5 bases). From germline, CDR1 is LGHDT and CDR2 YNNKEL (reference sequence). The germline V and J ends were trimmed by 4 bases and 5 bases, with 14 bases remaining between them. The CDR3 extends over 14 amino acids. CDR3 region: CASSPGLVGYGYTF. In nucleotides, the CDR3 is TGTGCCAGCAGCCCGGGGCTGGTGGGTTATGGCTACACCTTC.

The rearrangement joins TRBV9 to TRBJ2-1; D is perhaps TRBD2 (5 bases). Germline V gives CDR1 SGDLS, CDR2 YYNGEE. Trimming removed 0 bases at V and 2 bases at J, with 12 bases between. CDR3 length: 16 amino acids. CDR3 bases: TGTGCCAGCAGCGTAGCTACGGACTCCACCTACAATGAGCAGTTCTTC. Translated, it gives CASSVATDSTYNEQFF.

The genes are TRBV20-1 and TRBJ2-3; D not resolved. Germline CDR1 DFQATT, CDR2 SNEGSKA (reference sequence). The CDR3 has 11 amino acids. V gave up 5 bases and J gave up 5 bases, with 8 bases separating them. Written as DNA, the CDR3 is TGCAGTGCTCGCTCTGGAGATACGCAGTATTTT. This sequence encodes CSARSGDTQYF.

This rearrangement joins TRBV18 to TRBJ2-2, with 8 nucleotides matching TRBD2. The ends lost 3 bases at V and 7 bases at J; junction bases unmatched: 4. This CDR3 comprises 14 residues. Germline assignment: CDR1 KGHSH and CDR2 LQKENI. CDR3 nucleotide sequence: TGTGCCAGCTCACCGAGCGGGGGCGGCGGGGAGCTGTTTTTT. This encodes CASSPSGGGGELFF. The entire variable domain, with the rest obtained from reference TRBV18 and TRBJ2-2, is as follows: NAGVMQNPRHLVRRRGQEARLRCSPMKGHSHVYWYRQLPEEGLKFMVYLQKENIIDESGMPKERFSAEFPKEGPSILRIQQVVRGDSAAYFCASSPSGGGGELFFGEGSRLTVL.

This chain links TRBV3-1 (or the pseudogene TRBV3-2) with TRBJ2-6; 7 nucleotides agree with TRBD1. The trim removed 8 bases at V and 1 base at J, leaving 2 bases unmatched. CDR1 LGHDT and CDR2 YNNKEL come from the germline V gene (reference sequence). This CDR3 region has 14 residues. The CDR3 spells CASRQGSGANVLTF. In DNA, the CDR3 is TGTGCCAGCCGACAGGGATCTGGGGCCAACGTCCTGACTTTC.

V is TRBV28 and J is TRBJ2-1, with D perhaps TRBD2 (5 bases). This CDR3 region has 15 residues. CDR1 and CDR2 from the germline V gene are MDHEN and SYDVKM. Trimming removed 10 bases from V and 7 bases from J, with 23 bases in between. CDR3 amino acids: CATRPGGLIRNEQFF. CDR3 sequence (DNA): TGTGCCACTAGGCCCGGAGGTCTGATAAGGAATGAGCAGTTCTTC.

V is TRBV29-1 and J is TRBJ2-7; either TRBD1 or TRBD2 may fit D (6 bases each). The V end was cut by 6 bases, the J end by 5 bases, with 8 bases between. The V gene's germline CDR1 is SQVTM and CDR2 ANQGSEA. The CDR3 consists of 10 residues. The CDR3 reads CSVGGNEQYF. The CDR3 DNA is TGCAGCGTGGGGGGCAACGAGCAGTACTTC.

This chain joins TRBV5-8 and TRBJ1-6; D is uncertain. Between the trimmed V and J ends, which lost 2 bases and 7 bases, there was a span of 10 bases. Germline-derived CDR1 and CDR2 are SGHTS and YDEGEE. CDR3 length equals 14 residues. For the CDR3, the DNA is TGTGCCAGCAGCTTAACGTGGGGAAATTCACCCCTCCACTTT. It is translated as CASSLTWGNSPLHF. Based on the CDR3 plus reference TRBV5-8 and TRBJ1-6, the full variable domain is EAGVTQSPTHLIKTRGQQATLRCSPISGHTSVYWYQQALGLGLQFLLWYDEGEERNRGNFPPRFSGRQFPNYSSELNVNALELEDSALYLCASSLTWGNSPLHFGNGTRLTVT.

The genes are TRBV5-1 and TRBJ1-2; D might be TRBD1 (5 bases). Deletions cut 0 bases from V and 8 bases from J, with 8 bases between. The CDR3 has 12 amino acids. CDR1 is SGHRS and CDR2 is YFSETQ in the germline V gene. CDR3 bases: TGCGCCAGCAGCTTGGGGGACGGAGGCTACACCTTC. Protein product: CASSLGDGGYTF. The whole variable domain, filled in from reference TRBV5-1 and TRBJ1-2, reads KAGVTQTPRYLIKTRGQQVTLSCSPISGHRSVSWYQQTPGQGLQFLFEYFSETQRNKGNFPGRFSGRQFSNSRSEMNVSTLELGDSALYLCASSLGDGGYTFGSGTRLTVV.

This chain links TRBV7-2 with TRBJ1-1; tentatively, D is TRBD1 (5 bases). Germline V CDR1 and CDR2: SGHTA, FQGNSA. CDR3 length: 13 residues. Deletions cut 5 bases from V and 3 bases from J, with 10 bases between. The CDR3 loop is CASSVGGDTEAFF. The CDR3 coding sequence is TGTGCCAGCAGCGTGGGGGGGGACACTGAAGCTTTCTTT.

The chain links TRBV20-1 to TRBJ1-1; D might be TRBD1 (5 bases). The CDR3 covers 11 residues. From germline, CDR1 is DFQATT and CDR2 SNEGSKA (reference sequence). The V end lost 6 bases, the J end lost 10 bases, and 15 bases lay between the germline ends. The CDR3 loop reads CSAEWGDGAFF. The CDR3 bases are TGCAGTGCAGAGTGGGGGGACGGAGCTTTCTTT.

V and J are TRBV7-3 and TRBJ2-3; D not certain. Germline V gene lookup returns CDR1 SGHTA and CDR2 FQGTGA. V dropped 1 base and J dropped 0 bases, with 8 bases sitting between them. The CDR3 has 15 amino acids. CDR3 region: CASSLNRLSTDTQYF. The CDR3 DNA reads as TGTGCCAGCAGCTTAAATCGCCTAAGCACAGATACGCAGTATTTT. Complete variable domain (other parts from reference TRBV7-3 and TRBJ2-3): GAGVSQTPSNKVTEKGKYVELRCDPISGHTALYWYRQSLGQGPEFLIYFQGTGAADDSGLPNDRFFAVRPEGSVSTLKIQRTERGDSAVYLCASSLNRLSTDTQYFGPGTRLTVL.

The genes are TRBV5-1 and TRBJ1-6, with 8 positions matching TRBD1. This CDR3 is built from 15 residues. Per germline, CDR1 SGHRS and CDR2 YFSETQ. The V gene end was trimmed by 4 bases and the J gene end by 5 bases; junction bases not matched to a gene: 5. CDR3 region: CASSAGQGNNSPLHF. CDR3 DNA sequence: TGCGCCAGCAGCGCCGGACAGGGAAATAATTCACCCCTCCACTTT.

J is TRBJ1-1 and V is TRBV4-3; D is perhaps TRBD1 (5 bases). This CDR3 has 15 residues. V shed 0 bases and J shed 10 bases, with 18 bases lying between them. In germline, CDR1 is LGHNA, CDR2 YSLEER. CDR3 in amino acids: CASSQESQGKGRAFF. DNA of the CDR3: TGCGCCAGCAGCCAAGAGAGCCAGGGCAAGGGGAGAGCTTTCTTT.

The chain combines TRBV5-4 with TRBJ2-3; unclear D gene. The germline V gene encodes CDR1 SGHNT and CDR2 YYREEE (reference sequence). The CDR3 has 15 residues. Trimming removed 4 bases from V and 4 bases from J, with 16 bases in between. The CDR3 here is CASSPVGGFADTQYF. CDR3 sequence (DNA): TGTGCCAGCAGCCCTGTGGGTGGTTTCGCAGATACGCAGTATTTT.

The CDR3 region is CASRAQRRSYEQYF. The DNA of the CDR3 is TGTGCCAGCAGAGCCCAACGGAGGTCCTACGAGCAGTACTTC. V gene TRBV27 combines with J gene TRBJ2-7; a weak D match, TRBD2 (5 bases). V dropped 6 bases and J dropped 1 base, with 13 bases sitting between them. The length of the CDR3 is 14 residues. Germline V gene data show CDR1 as MNHEY and CDR2 as SMNVEV (reference sequence).

In its sample, this clone was seen once. In DNA form, the CDR3 reads TGTGCCAGCAGGCAACTAGCGGGAACTGGCAATGAGCAGTTCTTC. It translates to CASRQLAGTGNEQFF. The chain links TRBV2 to TRBJ2-1; 10 bases line up with TRBD2. Germline CDR1 reads SNHLY; CDR2 reads FYNNEI. J lost 6 bases, V lost 6 bases, and 8 bases had no gene match. The CDR3 is 15 residues long.

The genes are TRBV18 and TRBJ1-5; 11 bases align to TRBD1. The CDR3 consists of 14 residues. Germline V gene lookup returns CDR1 KGHSH and CDR2 LQKENI. After removal of 4 bases from V and 5 bases from J, the junction contained 1 base not matched to a gene. CDR3 bases: TGTGCCAGCTCACGGACAGGGGGCGATCAGCCCCAGCATTTT. Amino acids: CASSRTGGDQPQHF.

This chain joins TRBV28 and TRBJ1-1; D might be TRBD1 (5 bases). This CDR3 has 13 residues. Germline-derived CDR1 and CDR2 are MDHEN and SYDVKM. V gave up 11 bases and J gave up 8 bases, with 21 bases separating them. Written as DNA, the CDR3 is TGTGCCGTCGGGGGGGGGACGATTTCAGAAGCTTTCTTT. Translation gives CAVGGGTISEAFF.

To note about this clone: Other DNA sequences in this sample translate to the same CDR3. This sequence joins TRBV29-1 and TRBJ1-5, with a possible D match to TRBD1 (5 bases). V lost 6 bases and J 4 bases, leaving 13 bases between the germline ends. The germline V gene has CDR1 SQVTM and CDR2 ANQGSEA. CDR3 size: 13 residues. The CDR3 is CSVGGGGNQPQHF. For the CDR3, the DNA is TGCAGCGTCGGCGGGGGGGGGAATCAGCCCCAGCATTTT.

The CDR3 DNA follows: TGTGCCGTCTCCCGGGACAGTAATCAGCCCCAGCATTTT. It yields the protein CAVSRDSNQPQHF. J is TRBJ1-5 and V is TRBV27; 7 bases match TRBD1. The CDR3 length is 13 residues. Germline CDR1 is MNHEY and CDR2 is SMNVEV (reference sequence). The trim removed 11 bases at V and 4 bases at J, leaving 8 bases unmatched.

This clone was observed a handful of times. The chain couples TRBV7-9 to TRBJ1-6; D is undetermined. Between the trimmed V and J ends, which lost 6 bases and 0 bases, there was a span of 12 bases. Germline V gene data show CDR1 as SEHNR and CDR2 as FQNEAQ (reference sequence). CDR3 length: 16 amino acids. This CDR3 reads CASSAAKSSYNSPLHF. CDR3 in DNA: TGTGCCAGCAGTGCGGCCAAGAGCTCCTATAATTCACCCCTCCACTTT.

This chain links TRBV6-5 with TRBJ2-7, with TRBD2 matching 10 bases. The CDR3 has 13 amino acids. Germline V gene lookup returns CDR1 MNHEY and CDR2 SVGAGI. V lost 7 bases, J lost 1 base, and 1 base stayed unmatched. CDR3 region: CASKLAGSYEQYF. In DNA, the CDR3 is TGTGCCAGCAAACTAGCGGGGTCCTACGAGCAGTACTTC.

Here the CDR3 DNA reads TGTGCCACAGGGGGCCCGAGGACATCACCCCTCCACTTT. Residues: CATGGPRTSPLHF. This chain connects TRBV28 to TRBJ1-6, with TRBD1 matching over 8 bases. Germline trimming cut 10 bases from V and 10 bases from J; bases unmatched to any gene: 9. Germline CDR1 is MDHEN and CDR2 is SYDVKM. This CDR3 has 13 amino acids.

The chain combines TRBV4-1 with TRBJ2-7; TRBD2 matches 8 bases. This CDR3 contains 16 residues. Germline V lookup: CDR1 MGHRA, CDR2 YSYEKL. J lost 2 bases, V lost 4 bases, and 10 bases had no gene match. This CDR3 reads CASSPQDSGTTYEQYF. As DNA, the CDR3 is TGCGCCAGCAGCCCACAAGATAGCGGGACTACCTACGAGCAGTACTTC.

This clone was seen only once. The chain carries TRBV11-2 and TRBJ2-1; no reliable D call. The germline V gene encodes CDR1 SGHAT and CDR2 FQNNGV. The CDR3 has 16 residues. Trimming took 0 bases from V and 1 from J, leaving 10 bases between them. In DNA form, the CDR3 reads TGTGCCAGCAGCTTAGAACGGACGCCGTCCTACAATGAGCAGTTCTTC. Protein product: CASSLERTPSYNEQFF.

This chain links TRBV6-1 with TRBJ1-5; a weak D match, TRBD1 (5 bases). With 3 bases removed from V and 5 bases from J, the gap between germline ends came to 14 bases. CDR1 MNHNS and CDR2 SASEGT come from the germline V gene. This CDR3 contains 15 residues. CDR3 sequence (DNA): TGTGCCAGCAGTGATAGTGGATGGGGCGATCAGCCCCAGCATTTT. This codes for CASSDSGWGDQPQHF.